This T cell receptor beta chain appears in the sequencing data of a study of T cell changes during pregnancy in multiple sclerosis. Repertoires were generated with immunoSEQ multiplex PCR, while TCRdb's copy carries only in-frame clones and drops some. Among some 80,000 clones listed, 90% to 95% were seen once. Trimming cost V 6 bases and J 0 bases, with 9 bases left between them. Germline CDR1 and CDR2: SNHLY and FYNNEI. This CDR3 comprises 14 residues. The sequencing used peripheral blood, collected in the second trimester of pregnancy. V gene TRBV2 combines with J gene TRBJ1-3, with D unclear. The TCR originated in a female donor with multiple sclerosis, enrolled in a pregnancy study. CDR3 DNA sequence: TGTGCCAGCAGAAGCACCGACTCTGGAAACACCATATATTTT. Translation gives CASRSTDSGNTIYF.